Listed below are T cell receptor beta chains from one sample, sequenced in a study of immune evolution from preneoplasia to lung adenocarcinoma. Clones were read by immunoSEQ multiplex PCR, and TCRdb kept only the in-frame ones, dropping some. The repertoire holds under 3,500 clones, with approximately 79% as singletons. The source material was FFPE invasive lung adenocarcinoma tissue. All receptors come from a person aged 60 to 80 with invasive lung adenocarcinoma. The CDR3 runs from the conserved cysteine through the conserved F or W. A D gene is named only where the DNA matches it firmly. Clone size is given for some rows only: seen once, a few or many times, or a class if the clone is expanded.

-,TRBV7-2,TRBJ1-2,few,CASSLEIQVGYTF,TGTGCCAGCAGCTTAGAGATTCAGGTTGGCTACACCTTC
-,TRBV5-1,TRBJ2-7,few,CASNNEGGEEQYF,TGCGCCAGCAACAATGAGGGGGGTGAAGAGCAGTACTTC
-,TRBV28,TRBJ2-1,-,CASSFYGRDDNEQFF,TGTGCCAGCAGTTTTTATGGGCGGGATGACAATGAGCAGTTCTTC
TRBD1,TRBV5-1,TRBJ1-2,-,CASSPGQGNGYTF,TGCGCCAGCAGCCCTGGACAGGGAAATGGCTACACCTTC
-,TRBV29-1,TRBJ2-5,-,CSVEEGGGTETQYF,TGCAGCGTTGAAGAGGGAGGCGGGACTGAGACCCAGTACTTC
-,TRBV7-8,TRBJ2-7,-,CASSYGVDVSYEQYF,TGTGCCAGCAGCTATGGGGTGGACGTTTCCTACGAGCAGTACTTC
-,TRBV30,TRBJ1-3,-,CAWSPRGSGLGGNTIYF,TGTGCCTGGAGTCCTAGGGGATCGGGGTTAGGTGGAAACACCATATATTTT
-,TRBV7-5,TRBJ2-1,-,CARSLQQGHEQFF,TGTGCCAGAAGCCTCCAACAGGGCCATGAGCAGTTCTTC
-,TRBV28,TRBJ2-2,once,CASSLSGELFF,TGTGCCAGCAGTTTATCCGGGGAGCTGTTTTTT
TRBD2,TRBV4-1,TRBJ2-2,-,CASSSRGEGSGDTGELFF,TGCGCCAGCAGCTCACGGGGGGAGGGTAGCGGCGACACCGGGGAGCTGTTTTTT
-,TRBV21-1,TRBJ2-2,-,CASAGQCNTGELFF,TGTGCCAGCGCGGGACAGTGTAACACCGGGGAGCTGTTTTTT
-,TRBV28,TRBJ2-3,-,CASGLPTRTDTQYF,TGTGCCAGCGGCCTTCCCACCCGCACAGATACGCAGTATTTT
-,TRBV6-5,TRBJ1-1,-,CASSYSGVNTEAFF,TGTGCCAGCAGTTACTCGGGGGTGAACACTGAAGCTTTCTTT
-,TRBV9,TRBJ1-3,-,CASSARDSGNTIYF,TGTGCCAGCAGCGCACGGGACTCTGGAAACACCATATATTTT
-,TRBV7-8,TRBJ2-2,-,CASSLQSSNTGELFF,TGTGCCAGCAGCTTACAGTCCTCGAACACCGGGGAGCTGTTTTTT
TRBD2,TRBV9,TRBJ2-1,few,CASSVREDNEQFF,TGTGCCAGCAGCGTACGGGAGGACAATGAGCAGTTCTTC
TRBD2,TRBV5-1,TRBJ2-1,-,CSSSWNLPGTSGSNEQFF,TGCTCCAGCAGCTGGAACCTCCCCGGGACTAGCGGGAGCAATGAGCAGTTCTTC
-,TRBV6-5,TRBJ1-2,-,CASWRYGYTF,TGTGCCAGCTGGCGTTATGGCTACACCTTC
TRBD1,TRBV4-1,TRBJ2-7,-,CASSQGSTGGGYEQYF,TGCGCCAGCAGCCAAGGTTCGACAGGGGGTGGTTACGAGCAGTACTTC
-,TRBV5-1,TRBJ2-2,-,CASSLVGGHTGELFF,TGCGCCAGCAGCTTGGTGGGGGGCCACACCGGGGAGCTGTTTTTT
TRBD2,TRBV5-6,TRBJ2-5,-,CASSPPSGGAGRETQYF,TGTGCCAGCAGCCCCCCTAGCGGGGGGGCGGGGAGAGAGACCCAGTACTTC
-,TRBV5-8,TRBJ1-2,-,CASSLVGGTNYGYTF,TGTGCCAGCAGCTTAGTCGGGGGTACTAACTATGGCTACACCTTC
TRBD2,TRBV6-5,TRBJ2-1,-,CASRISTSGYNEQFF,TGTGCCAGCAGGATCTCCACTAGCGGTTACAATGAGCAGTTCTTC
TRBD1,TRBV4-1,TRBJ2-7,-,CASSQTLQKQGHEQYF,TGCGCCAGCAGCCAGACCCTCCAAAAACAGGGGCACGAGCAGTACTTC
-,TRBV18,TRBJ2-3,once,CASSPVGGGTDTQYF,TGTGCCAGCTCACCGGTGGGTGGGGGCACAGATACGCAGTATTTT
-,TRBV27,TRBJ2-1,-,CASSLASRNEQFF,TGTGCCAGCAGTTTAGCTAGCCGCAATGAGCAGTTCTTC
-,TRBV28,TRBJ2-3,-,CASRESGTDTQYF,TGTGCCAGCAGAGAATCGGGCACAGATACGCAGTATTTT
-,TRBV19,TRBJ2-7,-,CASSIRRDGHYEQYF,TGTGCCAGTAGTATAAGGCGGGACGGACACTACGAGCAGTACTTC
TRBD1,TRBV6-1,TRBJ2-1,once,CASTMGQGNYNEQFF,TGTGCCAGCACTATGGGACAGGGGAATTACAATGAGCAGTTCTTC
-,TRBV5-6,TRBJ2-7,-,CASTVEGSSYEQYF,TGTGCCAGCACCGTGGAGGGGAGCTCCTACGAGCAGTACTTC
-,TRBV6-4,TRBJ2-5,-,CASSDRGETQYF,TGTGCCAGCAGTGACAGGGGAGAGACCCAGTACTTC
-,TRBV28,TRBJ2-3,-,CANSLSQGSTDTQYF,TGTGCCAACAGTTTATCCCAGGGAAGCACAGATACGCAGTATTTT
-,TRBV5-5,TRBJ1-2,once,CASSLGVGRDGYTF,TGTGCCAGCAGCTTGGGTGTAGGGAGGGATGGCTACACCTTC
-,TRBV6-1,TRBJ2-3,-,CASSEQPAVVGDTQYF,TGTGCCAGCAGTGAACAGCCAGCTGTGGTTGGAGATACGCAGTATTTT
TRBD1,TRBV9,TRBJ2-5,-,CASSVGIVQGDQETQYF,TGTGCCAGCAGCGTAGGAATCGTACAGGGGGACCAAGAGACCCAGTACTTC
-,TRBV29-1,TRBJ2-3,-,CSVEEGDLTIDTQYF,TGCAGCGTTGAAGAGGGGGACCTTACAATAGATACGCAGTATTTT
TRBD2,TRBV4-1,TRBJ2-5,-,CASSQDQAGGGETQYF,TGCGCCAGCAGCCAAGATCAGGCGGGGGGGGGAGAGACCCAGTACTTC
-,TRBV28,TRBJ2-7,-,CAIPGASSYEQYF,TGTGCCATCCCGGGCGCGAGCTCCTACGAGCAGTACTTC
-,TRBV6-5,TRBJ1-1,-,CASSYSSRGVDTEAFF,TGTGCCAGCAGTTACTCGAGTCGGGGAGTTGACACTGAAGCTTTCTTT
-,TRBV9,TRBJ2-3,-,CASSVLPSSTDTQYF,TGTGCCAGCAGCGTTCTCCCCTCTAGCACAGATACGCAGTATTTT
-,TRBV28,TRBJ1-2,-,CASSYGPANYGYTF,TGTGCCAGCAGTTACGGGCCCGCTAACTATGGCTACACCTTC
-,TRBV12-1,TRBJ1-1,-,CASSFARGNTEAFF,-
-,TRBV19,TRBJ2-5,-,CASSIGGPGRPRETQYF,TGTGCCAGTAGTATTGGGGGTCCGGGGAGACCACGAGAGACCCAGTACTTC
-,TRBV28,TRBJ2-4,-,CASSKDDFLAKNIQYF,TGTGCCAGCAGCAAAGACGACTTTCTAGCCAAAAACATTCAGTACTTC
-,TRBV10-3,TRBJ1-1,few,CAISPLLGAFF,TGTGCCATCAGCCCCCTTTTAGGAGCTTTCTTT
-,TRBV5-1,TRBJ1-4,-,CSSRPDGSYEKLFF,TGCTCCAGCAGGCCCGACGGCTCGTATGAAAAACTGTTTTTT
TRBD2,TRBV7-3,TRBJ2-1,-,CASSLGLAGARSEQFF,TGTGCCAGCAGCTTAGGACTAGCGGGAGCCAGGAGTGAGCAGTTCTTC
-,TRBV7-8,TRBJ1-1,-,CASSFGVMNTEAFF,TGTGCCAGCAGCTTTGGGGTAATGAACACTGAAGCTTTCTTT
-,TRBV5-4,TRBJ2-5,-,CASSSRDTIQETQYF,TGTGCCAGCAGCTCACGGGACACCATCCAAGAGACCCAGTACTTC
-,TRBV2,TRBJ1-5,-,CASSGEGGNQPQHF,TGTGCCAGCAGTGGTGAGGGGGGTAATCAGCCCCAGCATTTT
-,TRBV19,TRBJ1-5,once,CASSVILGSNQPQHF,TGTGCCAGTAGTGTCATCCTCGGTAGCAATCAGCCCCAGCATTTT
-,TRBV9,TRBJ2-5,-,CASSVEGYETQYF,TGTGCCAGCAGCGTAGAAGGGTACGAGACCCAGTACTTC
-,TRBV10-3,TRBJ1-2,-,CAISESSQGNYGYTF,TGTGCCATCAGTGAGTCGAGTCAGGGAAACTATGGCTACACCTTC
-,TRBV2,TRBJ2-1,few,CASSERTAYNEQFF,TGTGCCAGCAGTGAAAGGACAGCCTACAATGAGCAGTTCTTC
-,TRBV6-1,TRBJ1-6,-,CASSRDQDSPLHF,TGTGCCAGCAGCAGAGATCAAGATTCACCCCTCCACTTT
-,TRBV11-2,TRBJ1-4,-,CASSSRVPGNEKLFF,TGTGCCAGCAGCTCCAGGGTGCCCGGCAATGAAAAACTGTTTTTT
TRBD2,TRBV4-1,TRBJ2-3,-,CASSRETSGLSTDTQYF,TGCGCCAGCAGCCGGGAGACTAGCGGGCTAAGCACAGATACGCAGTATTTT